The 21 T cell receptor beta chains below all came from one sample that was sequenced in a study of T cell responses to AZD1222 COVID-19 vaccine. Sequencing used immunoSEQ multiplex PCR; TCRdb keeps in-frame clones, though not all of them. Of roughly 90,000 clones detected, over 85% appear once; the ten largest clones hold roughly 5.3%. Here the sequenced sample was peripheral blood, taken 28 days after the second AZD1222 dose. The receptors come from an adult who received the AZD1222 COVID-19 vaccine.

CDR3 residues: CASNLGQGGREKLFF. Written as DNA, the CDR3 is TGTGCCAGCAACTTGGGACAGGGAGGTAGAGAAAAACTGTTTTTT. The chain couples TRBV11-2 to TRBJ1-4, with TRBD1 matching 9 bases. The germline V gene encodes CDR1 SGHAT and CDR2 FQNNGV. The CDR3 is 15 residues long. The V gene end was trimmed by 7 bases and the J gene end by 8 bases; junction bases not matched to a gene: 11.

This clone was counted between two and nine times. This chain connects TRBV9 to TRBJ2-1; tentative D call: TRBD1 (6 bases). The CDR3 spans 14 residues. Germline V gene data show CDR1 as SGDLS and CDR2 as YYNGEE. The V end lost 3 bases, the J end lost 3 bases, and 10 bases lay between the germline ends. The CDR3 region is CASSATGYYNEQFF. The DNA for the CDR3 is TGTGCCAGCAGCGCTACAGGGTACTACAATGAGCAGTTCTTC.

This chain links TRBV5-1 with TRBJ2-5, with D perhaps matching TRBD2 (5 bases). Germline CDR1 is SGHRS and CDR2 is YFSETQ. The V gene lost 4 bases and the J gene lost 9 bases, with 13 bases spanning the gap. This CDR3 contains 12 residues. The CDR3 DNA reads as TGCGCCAGCAGCGGCACCTTGGAGGCCCAGTACTTC. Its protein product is CASSGTLEAQYF. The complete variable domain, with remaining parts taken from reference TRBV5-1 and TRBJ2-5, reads KAGVTQTPRYLIKTRGQQVTLSCSPISGHRSVSWYQQTPGQGLQFLFEYFSETQRNKGNFPGRFSGRQFSNSRSEMNVSTLELGDSALYLCASSGTLEAQYFGPGTRLLVL.

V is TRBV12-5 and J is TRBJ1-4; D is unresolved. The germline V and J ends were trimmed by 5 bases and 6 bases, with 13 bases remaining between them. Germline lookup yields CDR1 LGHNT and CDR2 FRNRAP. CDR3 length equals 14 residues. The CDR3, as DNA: TGTGCTAGTGGTGGCCTCCGGTGGCATGAAAAACTGTTTTTT. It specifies CASGGLRWHEKLFF.

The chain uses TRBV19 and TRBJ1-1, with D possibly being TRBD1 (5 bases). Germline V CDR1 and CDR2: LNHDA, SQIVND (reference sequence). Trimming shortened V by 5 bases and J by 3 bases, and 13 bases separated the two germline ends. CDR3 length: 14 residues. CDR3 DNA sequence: TGTGCCAGTAGTCCCCGCACAGGCTACACTGAAGCTTTCTTT. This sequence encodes CASSPRTGYTEAFF.

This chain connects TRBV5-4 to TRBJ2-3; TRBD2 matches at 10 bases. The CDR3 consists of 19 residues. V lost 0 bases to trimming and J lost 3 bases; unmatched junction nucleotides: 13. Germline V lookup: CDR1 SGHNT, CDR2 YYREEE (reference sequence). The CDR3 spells CASSLVLRSGGAETDTQYF. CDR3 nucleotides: TGTGCCAGCAGCTTGGTGCTGAGAAGCGGGGGGGCCGAGACAGATACGCAGTATTTT. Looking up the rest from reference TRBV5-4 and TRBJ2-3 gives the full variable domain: ETGVTQSPTHLIKTRGQQVTLRCSSQSGHNTVSWYQQALGQGPQFIFQYYREEENGRGNFPPRFSGLQFPNYSSELNVNALELDDSALYLCASSLVLRSGGAETDTQYFGPGTRLTVL.

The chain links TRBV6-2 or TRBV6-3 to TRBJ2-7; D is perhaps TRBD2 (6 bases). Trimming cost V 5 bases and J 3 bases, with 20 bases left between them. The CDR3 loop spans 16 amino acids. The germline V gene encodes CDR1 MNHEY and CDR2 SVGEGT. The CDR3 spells CASSTPGTGRYYEQYF. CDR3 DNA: TGTGCCAGCAGTACCCCCGGGACTGGGCGATACTACGAGCAGTACTTC.

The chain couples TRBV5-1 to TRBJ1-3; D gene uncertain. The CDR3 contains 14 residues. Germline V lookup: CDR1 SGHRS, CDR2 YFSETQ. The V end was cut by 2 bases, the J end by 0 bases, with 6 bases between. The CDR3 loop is CASSFGSSGNTIYF. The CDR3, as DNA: TGCGCCAGCAGCTTCGGCAGCTCTGGAAACACCATATATTTT.

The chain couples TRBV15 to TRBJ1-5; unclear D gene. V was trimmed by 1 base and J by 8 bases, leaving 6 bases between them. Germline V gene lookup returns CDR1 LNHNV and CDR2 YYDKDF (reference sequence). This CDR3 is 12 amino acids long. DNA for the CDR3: TGTGCCACCAGCAGAGCCGGGGAGCCCCAGCATTTT. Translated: CATSRAGEPQHF.

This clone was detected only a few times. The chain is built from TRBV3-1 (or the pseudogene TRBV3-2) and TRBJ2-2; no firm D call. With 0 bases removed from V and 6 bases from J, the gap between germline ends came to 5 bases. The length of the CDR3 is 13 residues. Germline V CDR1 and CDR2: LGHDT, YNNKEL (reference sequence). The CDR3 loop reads CASSQDRAGELFF. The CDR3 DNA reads TGTGCCAGCAGCCAAGATAGAGCCGGGGAGCTGTTTTTT.

CDR3 amino acids: CASSRRAFVGDEQFF. The CDR3 DNA is TGTGCCAGCAGCCGACGGGCATTCGTTGGCGATGAGCAGTTCTTC. The J gene is TRBJ2-1, the V gene TRBV7-9; D not certain. The CDR3 runs to 15 residues. CDR1 SEHNR and CDR2 FQNEAQ come from the germline V gene (reference sequence). Trimming removed 5 bases from V and 8 bases from J, with 19 bases in between.

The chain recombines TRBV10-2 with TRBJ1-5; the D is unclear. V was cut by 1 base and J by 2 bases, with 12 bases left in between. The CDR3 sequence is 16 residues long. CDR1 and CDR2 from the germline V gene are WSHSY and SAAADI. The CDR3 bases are TGCGCCAGCAGTGAGTTTGGGCAAGGAGGCAATCAGCCCCAGCATTTT. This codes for CASSEFGQGGNQPQHF.

The CDR3: CASSETGVYGYTF. The CDR3 DNA sequence: TGTGCCAGCTCGGAAACAGGGGTCTATGGCTACACCTTC. The chain combines TRBV18 with TRBJ1-2, with 7 bases lining up with TRBD1. The germline CDR1 and CDR2 sequences are KGHSH and LQKENI. J gave up 4 bases and V 6 bases, and 5 bases lay outside the gene matches. CDR3 length: 13 amino acids.

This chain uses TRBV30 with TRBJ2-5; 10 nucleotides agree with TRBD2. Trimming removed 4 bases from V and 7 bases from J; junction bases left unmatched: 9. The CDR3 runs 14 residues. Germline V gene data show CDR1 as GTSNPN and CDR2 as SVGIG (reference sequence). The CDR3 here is CAWNPGTSVGTQYF. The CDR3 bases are TGTGCCTGGAACCCCGGGACTAGCGTGGGGACCCAGTACTTC.

Here the CDR3 reads CASSPSGQMNTEAFF. The CDR3 bases are TGTGCCAGCTCACCATCAGGACAGATGAACACTGAAGCTTTCTTT. V is TRBV18 and J is TRBJ1-1; TRBD1 is a possible D gene (6 bases). The CDR3 is 15 residues long. V dropped 2 bases and J dropped 0 bases, with 10 bases sitting between them. The germline gives CDR1 KGHSH, CDR2 LQKENI.

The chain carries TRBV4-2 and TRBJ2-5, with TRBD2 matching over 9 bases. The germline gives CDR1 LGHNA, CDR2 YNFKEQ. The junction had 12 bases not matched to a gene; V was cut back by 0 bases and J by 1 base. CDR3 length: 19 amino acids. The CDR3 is CASSQDPRGLAVFQETQYF. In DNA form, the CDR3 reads TGTGCCAGCAGCCAAGATCCCCGGGGACTAGCCGTTTTCCAAGAGACCCAGTACTTC.

CDR3: CASSVRGTGELFF. DNA of the CDR3: TGTGCCAGCAGCGTACGGGGGACCGGGGAGCTGTTTTTT. V and J are TRBV9 and TRBJ2-2; a possible D gene is TRBD2 (6 bases). From germline, CDR1 is SGDLS and CDR2 YYNGEE. The CDR3 contains 13 residues. V shed 1 base and J shed 5 bases, with 6 bases lying between them.

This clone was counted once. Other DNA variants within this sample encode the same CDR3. CDR3 DNA sequence: TGTGCCAGCAGTGATCATGACACCGGGGAGCTGTTTTTT. This codes for CASSDHDTGELFF. The V gene is TRBV6-4, the J gene TRBJ2-2; D uncertain. The CDR3 extends over 13 amino acids. Trimming took off 3 bases at V and 3 bases at J, with 5 bases between the two ends. The germline CDR1 and CDR2 sequences are MRHNA and SNTAGT.

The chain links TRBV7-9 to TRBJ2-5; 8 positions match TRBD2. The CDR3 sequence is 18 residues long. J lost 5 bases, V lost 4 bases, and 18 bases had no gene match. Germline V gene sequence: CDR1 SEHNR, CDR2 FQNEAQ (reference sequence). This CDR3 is CASSSKRVGLAVGETQYF. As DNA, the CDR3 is TGTGCCAGCAGCTCGAAAAGAGTTGGACTAGCAGTAGGGGAGACCCAGTACTTC. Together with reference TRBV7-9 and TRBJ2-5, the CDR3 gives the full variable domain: DTGVSQNPRHKITKRGQNVTFRCDPISEHNRLYWYRQTLGQGPEFLTYFQNEAQLEKSRLLSDRFSAERPKGSFSTLEIQRTEQGDSAMYLCASSSKRVGLAVGETQYFGPGTRLLVL.

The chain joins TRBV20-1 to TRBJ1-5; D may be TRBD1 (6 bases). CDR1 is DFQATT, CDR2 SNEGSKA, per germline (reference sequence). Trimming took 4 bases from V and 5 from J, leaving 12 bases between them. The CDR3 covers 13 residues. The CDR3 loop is CSAIEQGHQPQHF. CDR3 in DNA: TGCAGTGCTATTGAACAGGGACATCAGCCCCAGCATTTT.

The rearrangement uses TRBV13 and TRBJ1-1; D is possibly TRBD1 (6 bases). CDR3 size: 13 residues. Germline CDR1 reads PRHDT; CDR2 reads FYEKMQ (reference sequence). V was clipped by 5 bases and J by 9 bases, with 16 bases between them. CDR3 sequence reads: CASSPGGGRKAFF. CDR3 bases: TGTGCCAGCAGCCCCGGAGGGGGGCGAAAAGCTTTCTTT.